The 31 T cell receptor beta chains below come from one sample, sequenced in a study of cytomegalovirus exposure and HLA in healthy donors. PCR was performed using 60 Vbeta and 13 Jbeta primers. This table comes from immunoSEQ multiplex PCR, and its TCRdb copy is limited to in-frame clones, with some not included. The sample consists of 98,000 or so clones, 70% to 85% of them appearing once. Sequencing used PBMCs. Receptors were obtained from a young woman in good health and CMV-seropositive.

The chain recombines TRBV11-2 with TRBJ2-3, with 8 bases lining up with TRBD2. V was clipped by 0 bases and J by 3 bases; unmatched bases: 5. CDR1 SGHAT and CDR2 FQNNGV come from the germline V gene. The CDR3 spans 16 residues. Here the CDR3 reads CASSLEFRGGTDTQYF. CDR3 DNA: TGTGCCAGCAGCTTAGAGTTCCGGGGGGGGACAGATACGCAGTATTTT.

The chain couples TRBV4-1 to TRBJ1-1; perhaps TRBD1 as D (5 bases). There are 13 residues in the CDR3. The V gene lost 0 bases and the J gene lost 10 bases, with 12 bases spanning the gap. In germline, CDR1 is MGHRA, CDR2 YSYEKL. In nucleotides, the CDR3 is TGCGCCAGCAGCCAAGATCGCGGGGACGGAGCTTTCTTT. It is translated as CASSQDRGDGAFF.

The chain couples TRBV25-1 to TRBJ1-4, with 11 bases aligning to TRBD1. Trimming removed 3 bases from V and 7 bases from J; junction bases left unmatched: 13. Germline values: CDR1 MGHDK, CDR2 SYGVNS. The CDR3 is made up of 18 amino acids. In nucleotides, the CDR3 is TGTGCCAGCAGTGACGGGACAGGGGGTTTTTTCTTCAGTGAAAAACTGTTTTTT. It specifies CASSDGTGGFFFSEKLFF.

The chain has TRBV6-1 and TRBJ2-3, with TRBD2 matching over 13 bases. The V gene's germline CDR1 is MNHNS and CDR2 SASEGT. The CDR3 spans 15 residues. The V segment lost 6 bases and the J segment 6 bases; nucleotides outside the gene matches: 6. The CDR3 protein is CASRRTSGSIDTQYF. The CDR3, as DNA: TGTGCCAGCAGAAGGACTAGCGGGAGTATTGATACGCAGTATTTT.

The CDR3 DNA reads TGTGCCAGTAGTATAGGATGGGACAGGGCTGAAAAACTGTTTTTT. Residues: CASSIGWDRAEKLFF. The rearrangement links TRBV19 to TRBJ1-4; 9 bases agree with TRBD1. CDR1 is LNHDA and CDR2 is SQIVND in the germline V gene (reference sequence). The CDR3 contains 15 residues. V lost 1 base, J lost 7 bases, and 4 bases stayed unmatched.

The chain joins TRBV9 to TRBJ2-3; 9 bases match TRBD2. The length of the CDR3 is 14 residues. Germline CDR1 SGDLS, CDR2 YYNGEE. V lost 2 bases to trimming and J lost 7 bases; unmatched junction nucleotides: 5. In nucleotides, the CDR3 is TGTGCCAGCAGCGTTGGGACTAGCTCCAATACGCAGTATTTT. Translation: CASSVGTSSNTQYF.

This clone is labeled as medium-sized. The V call is TRBV2, the J call TRBJ2-1, with D possibly matching TRBD1 (7 bases). Germline CDR1 and CDR2: SNHLY and FYNNEI. Trimming stripped 6 bases from V and 7 bases from J, with 25 bases between. The CDR3 length is 17 residues. The CDR3 reads CASRPVGGQRGKNEQFF. CDR3 nucleotide sequence: TGTGCCAGCAGACCTGTCGGGGGACAGAGAGGAAAGAATGAGCAGTTCTTC.

This chain links TRBV28 with TRBJ2-7; D perhaps matches TRBD1 (6 bases). The CDR3 totals 20 residues. Trimming took off 5 bases at V and 3 bases at J, with 32 bases between the two ends. Per germline, CDR1 MDHEN and CDR2 SYDVKM. The CDR3 DNA follows: TGTGCCAGCAGTCCATCCCCTGCAGGGGTCGCCCGCTCTGTAATCTACGAGCAGTACTTC. Its protein product is CASSPSPAGVARSVIYEQYF.

This chain connects TRBV28 to TRBJ1-1; D call uncertain. V lost 2 bases to trimming and J lost 0 bases, with 7 bases between them. This CDR3 is 14 amino acids long. The V gene's germline CDR1 is MDHEN and CDR2 SYDVKM. CDR3 nucleotide sequence: TGTGCCAGCAGTTTAGGGCAGCTGAACACTGAAGCTTTCTTT. It codes for CASSLGQLNTEAFF.

The chain couples TRBV7-9 to TRBJ2-1, with 9 bases matching TRBD2. CDR1 and CDR2 (germline): SEHNR, FQNEAQ (reference sequence). The CDR3 spans 16 residues. Germline trimming cut 0 bases from V and 2 bases from J; bases unmatched to any gene: 2. The CDR3 nucleotides read TGTGCCAGCAGCTTAGCTAGCGGGAGCCCCTACAATGAGCAGTTCTTC. Translating gives CASSLASGSPYNEQFF.

The chain carries TRBV20-1 and TRBJ2-1; D gene unclear. V shed 1 base and J shed 10 bases, with 8 bases lying between them. The CDR3 loop spans 11 amino acids. Germline V gives CDR1 DFQATT, CDR2 SNEGSKA (reference sequence). The CDR3 DNA sequence: TGCAGTGCTAGAGCCACTGCCGAGCAGTTCTTC. It encodes CSARATAEQFF.

The chain links TRBV21-1 to TRBJ1-1; the table calls TRBD1, which could not be checked here. TRBV21-1 is a recognized pseudogene. This CDR3 has 15 amino acids. CDR3 protein: CASRQGWGGNTEAFF. CDR3 nucleotides: TGTGCCAGCAGACAGGGGTGGGGTGGGAACACTGAAGCTTTCTTT.

The chain is built from TRBV5-1 and TRBJ2-3; 9 nucleotides match TRBD1. V shed 0 bases, J shed 2 bases, and the junction held 1 base outside the gene matches. The CDR3 extends over 15 amino acids. Germline CDR1 and CDR2: SGHRS and YFSETQ. DNA of the CDR3: TGCGCCAGCAGCTTGGGGACAGGGGTCACAGATACGCAGTATTTT. Residues: CASSLGTGVTDTQYF. The full variable domain, rest sourced from reference TRBV5-1 and TRBJ2-3, is KAGVTQTPRYLIKTRGQQVTLSCSPISGHRSVSWYQQTPGQGLQFLFEYFSETQRNKGNFPGRFSGRQFSNSRSEMNVSTLELGDSALYLCASSLGTGVTDTQYFGPGTRLTVL.

The V and J genes are TRBV13 and TRBJ1-2; 9 bases agree with TRBD1. V trimming: 8 bases; J trimming: 1 base; junction bases outside the gene matches: 8. This CDR3 is built from 15 residues. The germline CDR1 and CDR2 sequences are PRHDT and FYEKMQ (reference sequence). This CDR3 is CASVPGTGINYGYTF. CDR3 bases: TGTGCCAGCGTACCCGGGACAGGGATTAACTATGGCTACACCTTC.

The chain recombines TRBV7-9 with TRBJ2-7; maybe TRBD1 (5 bases). CDR3 length: 16 amino acids. The ends were cut back, 1 base at V and 6 bases at J, with 19 bases in the middle. In germline, CDR1 is SEHNR, CDR2 FQNEAQ (reference sequence). The CDR3 DNA reads as TGTGCCAGCAGCTTAGATTGGGGCAGGGAATCTTTCGAGCAGTACTTC. The encoded protein is CASSLDWGRESFEQYF.

This rearrangement joins TRBV5-1 to TRBJ1-2, with 10 bases lining up with TRBD1. The V and J ends lost 4 bases and 4 bases, in that order; junction bases with no gene match: 13. In germline, CDR1 is SGHRS, CDR2 YFSETQ. The CDR3 is made up of 17 amino acids. CDR3 sequence: CASSATGGQDSLYGYTF. The CDR3 region has the DNA TGCGCCAGCAGCGCGACAGGGGGCCAGGATAGCCTCTATGGCTACACCTTC.

CDR3 bases: TGTGCCAGCAGCCCCGGACTAGCCGGCTACGAGCAGTACTTC. Amino acid sequence: CASSPGLAGYEQYF. This chain uses TRBV7-2 with TRBJ2-7, with 8 bases that match TRBD2. The CDR3 length is 14 residues. Germline values: CDR1 SGHTA, CDR2 FQGNSA. The ends lost 5 bases at V and 3 bases at J; junction bases unmatched: 6. Based on the CDR3 plus reference TRBV7-2 and TRBJ2-7, the full variable domain is GAGVSQSPSNKVTEKGKDVELRCDPISGHTALYWYRQSLGQGLEFLIYFQGNSAPDKSGLPSDRFSAERTGGSVSTLTIQRTQQEDSAVYLCASSPGLAGYEQYFGPGTRLTVT.

The V gene is TRBV7-8, the J gene TRBJ1-5, with D possibly TRBD1 on 6 matching bases. The germline V gene encodes CDR1 SGHVS and CDR2 FQNEAQ. V was pared by 3 bases and J by 6 bases, with 12 bases between. The CDR3 sequence is 14 residues long. Here the CDR3 reads CASSFTGSPQPQHF. CDR3 nucleotide sequence: TGTGCCAGCAGCTTTACAGGGTCACCTCAGCCCCAGCATTTT.

V is TRBV6-4 and J is TRBJ2-1; 9 positions agree with TRBD1. CDR1 and CDR2 (germline): MRHNA, SNTAGT. The CDR3 totals 16 residues. J was trimmed by 6 bases and V by 4 bases; bases with no gene match: 10. The CDR3 here is CASSATPGQGRNEQFF. DNA of the CDR3: TGTGCCAGCAGTGCGACGCCGGGACAGGGACGCAATGAGCAGTTCTTC.

The chain carries TRBV18 and TRBJ1-5; possibly TRBD1 for D (6 bases). In germline, CDR1 is KGHSH, CDR2 LQKENI. Trimming took 4 bases from V and 7 from J, leaving 17 bases between them. This CDR3 is built from 15 residues. The CDR3 DNA reads TGTGCCAGCTCACTGGAGGGGGGGGCAGAGCAGCCCCAGCATTTT. As protein: CASSLEGGAEQPQHF.

DNA of the CDR3: TGCGCCAGCAGCCACTCCGGGACTAGCGGGAGCGCAGATACGCAGTATTTT. As protein: CASSHSGTSGSADTQYF. The J gene is TRBJ2-3, the V gene TRBV4-1, with TRBD2 matching over 14 bases. Germline V gives CDR1 MGHRA, CDR2 YSYEKL. V was pared by 3 bases and J by 4 bases, with 6 bases of the junction left unmatched. This CDR3 contains 17 residues.

The chain carries TRBV25-1 and TRBJ1-1; TRBD1 aligns across 7 bases. The CDR3 spans 15 residues. Germline lookup yields CDR1 MGHDK and CDR2 SYGVNS. Trimming cost V 7 bases and J 3 bases; bases outside gene matches: 11. CDR3 in amino acids: CASTPSRGWDTEAFF. The DNA for the CDR3 is TGTGCCAGCACCCCATCCAGGGGGTGGGACACTGAAGCTTTCTTT. The full variable domain, completed using reference TRBV25-1 and TRBJ1-1, is EADIYQTPRYLVIGTGKKITLECSQTMGHDKMYWYQQDPGMELHLIHYSYGVNSTEKGDLSSESTVSRIRTEHFPLTLESARPSHTSQYLCASTPSRGWDTEAFFGQGTRLTVV.

The V gene is TRBV6-1, the J gene TRBJ1-4, with 9 bases aligning to TRBD1. The V segment lost 5 bases and the J segment 8 bases; nucleotides outside the gene matches: 6. Germline V CDR1 and CDR2: MNHNS, SASEGT. The CDR3 has 14 amino acids. CDR3: CASSSGQGGEKLFF. CDR3 bases: TGTGCCAGCAGTTCGGGACAGGGTGGGGAAAAACTGTTTTTT.

This chain links TRBV9 with TRBJ2-3; D call uncertain. V lost 3 bases and J lost 5, with 7 bases in between. The length of the CDR3 is 12 residues. Germline V gene data show CDR1 as SGDLS and CDR2 as YYNGEE. CDR3 nucleotides: TGTGCCAGCAGCGAGAGGTTAGATACGCAGTATTTT. This encodes CASSERLDTQYF.

Note on this clone: This CDR3 fails to terminate in the conserved phenylalanine or tryptophan, so it likely reflects a read error. This chain links TRBV6-6 with TRBJ2-6; D gene uncertain. Germline loops: CDR1 MNHNY, CDR2 SVGAGI (reference sequence). This CDR3 comprises 12 residues. V lost 10 bases and J 4 bases, leaving 8 bases between the germline ends. DNA for the CDR3: TGTGCCACCCTGCTGGGGGCCAACGTCCTGACTGTC. Translating it yields CATLLGANVLTV.

This chain links TRBV6-1 with TRBJ2-2; 11 bases fit TRBD2. Germline values: CDR1 MNHNS, CDR2 SASEGT. The CDR3 is 15 amino acids. V gave up 5 bases and J gave up 3 bases; unmatched junction bases: 2. The CDR3 spells CASSSLAGDTGELFF. The CDR3, as DNA: TGTGCCAGCAGTTCACTAGCGGGAGACACCGGGGAGCTGTTTTTT.

This rearrangement joins TRBV5-1 to TRBJ2-7, with 10 bases matching TRBD2. This CDR3 has 18 residues. With 0 bases clipped from V and 2 bases from J, the junction kept 11 bases outside the gene matches. Per germline, CDR1 SGHRS and CDR2 YFSETQ. This CDR3 reads CASSLGLAGAGGTYEQYF. The CDR3 DNA reads as TGCGCCAGCAGCTTGGGTCTAGCGGGAGCGGGAGGAACCTACGAGCAGTACTTC. The full variable domain, in which reference TRBV5-1 and TRBJ2-7 provide the parts outside the CDR3, is KAGVTQTPRYLIKTRGQQVTLSCSPISGHRSVSWYQQTPGQGLQFLFEYFSETQRNKGNFPGRFSGRQFSNSRSEMNVSTLELGDSALYLCASSLGLAGAGGTYEQYFGPGTRLTVT.

The chain links TRBV2 to TRBJ2-3; the match to TRBD2 covers 12 bases. Germline V gene sequence: CDR1 SNHLY, CDR2 FYNNEI. With V trimmed by 6 bases and J by 4 bases, 8 bases remained unmatched. This CDR3 contains 16 residues. This CDR3 is CASRSTSGSRADTQYF. CDR3 bases: TGTGCCAGCAGGTCGACTAGCGGGAGTCGGGCAGATACGCAGTATTTT.

The genes are TRBV15 and TRBJ2-7; TRBD2 matches 9 bases. CDR3 size: 17 residues. Germline V lookup: CDR1 LNHNV, CDR2 YYDKDF (reference sequence). The J segment lost 2 bases and the V segment lost 0 bases, leaving 8 bases of the junction unmatched. CDR3 nucleotides: TGTGCCACCAGCAGAGATACAAGACTAGCGGCAACCTACGAGCAGTACTTC. As protein: CATSRDTRLAATYEQYF.

The chain combines TRBV6-1 with TRBJ2-1, with 8 bases lining up with TRBD1. The CDR3 runs 15 residues. Trimming at V came to 6 bases and at J to 9 bases, leaving 13 bases not matched to a gene. Germline V gene data show CDR1 as MNHNS and CDR2 as SASEGT. This CDR3 reads CASRTQGVSVSEQFF. The CDR3 bases are TGTGCCAGCAGGACACAGGGGGTTTCCGTCTCTGAGCAGTTCTTC.

This clone has a single count. This chain uses TRBV9 with TRBJ1-1, with D unresolved. Germline assignment: CDR1 SGDLS and CDR2 YYNGEE. The germline V and J ends were trimmed by 0 bases and 11 bases, with 11 bases remaining between them. This CDR3 contains 12 residues. CDR3 DNA: TGTGCCAGCAGCGTAGGGGGAGGATATGCTTTCTTT. Translated: CASSVGGGYAFF.